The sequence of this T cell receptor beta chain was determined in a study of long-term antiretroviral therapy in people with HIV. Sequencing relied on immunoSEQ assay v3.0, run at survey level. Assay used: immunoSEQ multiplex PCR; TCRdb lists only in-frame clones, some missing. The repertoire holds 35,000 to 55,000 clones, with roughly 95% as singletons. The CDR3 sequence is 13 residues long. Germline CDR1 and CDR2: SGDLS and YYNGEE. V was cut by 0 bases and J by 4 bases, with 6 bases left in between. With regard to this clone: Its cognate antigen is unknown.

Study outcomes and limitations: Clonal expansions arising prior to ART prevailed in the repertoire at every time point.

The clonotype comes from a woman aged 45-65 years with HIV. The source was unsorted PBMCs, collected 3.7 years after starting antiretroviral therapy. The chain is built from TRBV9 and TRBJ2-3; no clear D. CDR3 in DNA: TGTGCCAGCAGCGTAGCTCCAGCAGATACGCAGTATTTT. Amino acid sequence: CASSVAPADTQYF.